This T cell receptor (beta chain) was sequenced during a study of cytotoxic CD8 clonotypes in ibrutinib-treated CLL (dated by TCRdb to the early 2020s). In the study overall: The cohort included roughly 15 treatment-naive and ten to twelve relapsed/refractory patients; some 18 were IGHV unmutated. Responses were partial in roughly 24 patients and complete in 2; after median around 72 months follow-up, about 14 stayed in remission and roughly twelve progressed. The response samples were drawn at a median of roughly eleven months into treatment, with a range of roughly 6 to 36 months. An average of approximately 260,000 productive templates and 94,082 productive rearrangements was obtained per sample. Of the 90 or so participants in the trial, 20 to 30 had longitudinal samples available. Cryopreserved peripheral blood mononuclear cells were collected before treatment, at response, and at either disease progression or sustained remission. Every remission and progressive disease sample was obtained while ibrutinib was still being received by the patients. Overall study results and their limits: An increase in clonality was observed at ibrutinib response, with clonality remaining stable during sustained remission and falling back toward baseline at progression. Baseline clonality was found to be higher than that of age-matched healthy donors and was strongly correlated with circulating CD8+ T-cell counts. Sampling times were not matched between sustained-remission and progressing patients, and lymph node repertoires were not studied. Public clonotypes were found to be uncommon and were observed to contract or remain stable during treatment; the increase in clonality was shown to reflect expansion of private clonotypes at ibrutinib response.

Read against the paper, the sample's time point label means: 12 months on ibrutinib. About 2 micrograms of genomic DNA were extracted from cryopreserved PBMCs for TCR beta library preparation. Longitudinal blood samples from CLL patients on ibrutinib monotherapy underwent high-throughput TCR beta sequencing. The patients took part in an open-label, single-center phase 2 trial of ibrutinib monotherapy. The goal of deep resolution MiSeq sequencing was a depth between 1 in 1 million and 1 in 200,000 T cells, and coverage averaged 10x per clonotype. The immunoSEQ hsTCRB Kit was used to generate the TCR beta libraries. The authors' analysis ran thus. The data were analyzed with ImmunoSEQ Analyzer and ImmunoSEQ Data Assistant, and V, D and J gene assignments followed IMGT definitions. Clonality was computed as one minus normalized Shannon entropy of productive rearrangement frequencies, ranging from 0 to 1. Only overrepresented clonotypes making up at least 0.05% of the repertoire of each patient were included in the public clonotype analysis. Repertoires from around 13 age-matched healthy donors in immuneACCESS were used as clonality controls. TCRdb re-hosts the immuneACCESS table, in-frame sequences only. Its copies lack some clones; in the studies checked, an unresolved V gene accounts for under half of them, and the cause for the rest is not known. V and J calls plus clone size are reproduced from that table; the DNA served to infer D and trimming. The sample yields some 200,000 clones; about 75% were counted once. The ten largest account for more than 4.5% of the sample.

Concerning this clone itself: Its cognate antigen has yet to be identified. Within one base of it there is no much larger clone, and no base qualities were kept.

From the cysteine up to the phenylalanine, the CDR3 has a length of 12 residues. The entry retains the CDR3 DNA only, 36 bases that are in frame from base 1. V was cut back by 0 bases and J by 10 bases, leaving a gap of 9 bases between them. CDR1 and CDR2, per the germline V gene, are KGHSH and LQKENI. The sequence links TRBV18 to TRBJ1-1; no D segment can be confidently identified. The source is a human donor with chronic lymphocytic leukemia. Specimen: PBMCs, collected after 12 months of ibrutinib treatment. The sequenced DNA: TGTGCCAGCTCACCACCTGGGGAGAGAGCTTTCTTT. Its protein product is CASSPPGERAFF.